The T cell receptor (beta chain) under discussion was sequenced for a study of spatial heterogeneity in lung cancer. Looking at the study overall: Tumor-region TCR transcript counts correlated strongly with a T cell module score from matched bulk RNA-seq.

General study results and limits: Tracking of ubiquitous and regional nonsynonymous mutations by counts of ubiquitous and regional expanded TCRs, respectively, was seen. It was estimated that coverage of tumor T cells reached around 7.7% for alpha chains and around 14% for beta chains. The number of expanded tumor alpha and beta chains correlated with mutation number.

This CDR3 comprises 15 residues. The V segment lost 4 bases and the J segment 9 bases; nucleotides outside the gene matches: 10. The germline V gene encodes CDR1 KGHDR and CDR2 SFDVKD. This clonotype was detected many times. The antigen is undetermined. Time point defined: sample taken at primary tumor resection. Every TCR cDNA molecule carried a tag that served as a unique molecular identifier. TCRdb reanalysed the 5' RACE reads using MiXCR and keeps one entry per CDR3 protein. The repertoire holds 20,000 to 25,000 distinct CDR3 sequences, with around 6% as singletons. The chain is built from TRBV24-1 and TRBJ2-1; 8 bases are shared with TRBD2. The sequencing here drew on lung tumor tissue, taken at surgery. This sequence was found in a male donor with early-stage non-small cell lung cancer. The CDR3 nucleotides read TGTGCCACCAGTGAAGGGACTAGGAGTAGGGGTGAGCAGTTCTTC. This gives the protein CATSEGTRSRGEQFF.